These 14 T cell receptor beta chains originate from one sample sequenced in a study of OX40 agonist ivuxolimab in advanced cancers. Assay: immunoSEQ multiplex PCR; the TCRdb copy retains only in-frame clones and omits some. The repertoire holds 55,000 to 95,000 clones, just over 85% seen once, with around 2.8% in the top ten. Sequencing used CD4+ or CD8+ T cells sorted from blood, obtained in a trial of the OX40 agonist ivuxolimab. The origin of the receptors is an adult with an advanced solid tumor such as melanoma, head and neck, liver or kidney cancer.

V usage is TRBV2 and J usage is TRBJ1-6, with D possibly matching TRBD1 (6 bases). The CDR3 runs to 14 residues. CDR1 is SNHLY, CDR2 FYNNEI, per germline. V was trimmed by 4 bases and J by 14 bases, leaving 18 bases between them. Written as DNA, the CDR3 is TGTGCCAGCAGTGCGAGGACAGCCTTGAGAGCCCTCCACTTT. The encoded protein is CASSARTALRALHF.

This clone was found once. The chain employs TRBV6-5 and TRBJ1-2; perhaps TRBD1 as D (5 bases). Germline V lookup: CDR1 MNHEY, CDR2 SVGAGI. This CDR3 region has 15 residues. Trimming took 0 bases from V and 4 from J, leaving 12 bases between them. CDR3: CASSYSGESAYGYTF. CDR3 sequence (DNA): TGTGCCAGCAGTTACTCGGGGGAGTCGGCCTATGGCTACACCTTC.

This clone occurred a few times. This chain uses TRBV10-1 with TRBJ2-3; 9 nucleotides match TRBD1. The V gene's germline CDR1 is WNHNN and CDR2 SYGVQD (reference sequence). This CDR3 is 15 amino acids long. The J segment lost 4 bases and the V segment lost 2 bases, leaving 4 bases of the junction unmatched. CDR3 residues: CASSERGQGSDTQYF. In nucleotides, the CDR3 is TGCGCCAGCAGTGAGAGGGGACAGGGTTCAGATACGCAGTATTTT.

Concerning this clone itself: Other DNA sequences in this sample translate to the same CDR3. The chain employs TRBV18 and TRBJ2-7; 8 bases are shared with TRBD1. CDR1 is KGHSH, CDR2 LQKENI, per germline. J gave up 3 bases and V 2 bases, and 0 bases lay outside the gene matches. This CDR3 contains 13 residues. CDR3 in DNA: TGTGCCAGCTCACCAGGGACAGGCTACGAGCAGTACTTC. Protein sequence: CASSPGTGYEQYF.

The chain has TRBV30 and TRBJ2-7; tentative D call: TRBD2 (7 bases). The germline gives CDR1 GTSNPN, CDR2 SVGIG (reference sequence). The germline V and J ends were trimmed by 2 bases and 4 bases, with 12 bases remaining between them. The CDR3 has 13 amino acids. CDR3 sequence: CAWSPGGPYEQYF. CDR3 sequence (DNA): TGTGCCTGGAGTCCCGGGGGGCCTTACGAGCAGTACTTC.

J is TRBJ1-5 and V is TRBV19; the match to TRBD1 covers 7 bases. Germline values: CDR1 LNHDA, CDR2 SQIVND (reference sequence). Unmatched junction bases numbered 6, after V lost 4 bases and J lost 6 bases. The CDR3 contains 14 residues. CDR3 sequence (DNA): TGTGCCAGTAGTAACATACAGGGGTTTCAGCCCCAGCATTTT. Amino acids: CASSNIQGFQPQHF.

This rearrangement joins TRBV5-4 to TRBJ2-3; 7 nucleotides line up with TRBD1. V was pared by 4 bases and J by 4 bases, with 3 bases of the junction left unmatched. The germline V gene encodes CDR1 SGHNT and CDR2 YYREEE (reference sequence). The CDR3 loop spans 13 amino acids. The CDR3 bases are TGTGCCAGCAGCGTGACAGGGTCAGATACGCAGTATTTT. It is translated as CASSVTGSDTQYF.

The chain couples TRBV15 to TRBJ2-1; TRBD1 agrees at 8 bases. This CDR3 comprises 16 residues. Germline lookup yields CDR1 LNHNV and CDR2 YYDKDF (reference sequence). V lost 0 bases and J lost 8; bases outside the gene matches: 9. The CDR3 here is CATSRDTGQGRDEQFF. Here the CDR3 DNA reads TGTGCCACCAGCAGAGATACCGGACAGGGTAGAGATGAGCAGTTCTTC. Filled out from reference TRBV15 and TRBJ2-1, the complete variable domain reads DAMVIQNPRYQVTQFGKPVTLSCSQTLNHNVMYWYQQKSSQAPKLLFHYYDKDFNNEADTPDNFQSRRPNTSFCFLDIRSPGLGDTAMYLCATSRDTGQGRDEQFFGPGTRLTVL.

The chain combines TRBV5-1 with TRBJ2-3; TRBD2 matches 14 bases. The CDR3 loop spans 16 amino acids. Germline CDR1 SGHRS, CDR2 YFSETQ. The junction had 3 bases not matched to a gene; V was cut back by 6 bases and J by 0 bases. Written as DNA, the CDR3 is TGCGCCAGCACGGGACTAGCGGGGGCCAGCACAGATACGCAGTATTTT. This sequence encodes CASTGLAGASTDTQYF.

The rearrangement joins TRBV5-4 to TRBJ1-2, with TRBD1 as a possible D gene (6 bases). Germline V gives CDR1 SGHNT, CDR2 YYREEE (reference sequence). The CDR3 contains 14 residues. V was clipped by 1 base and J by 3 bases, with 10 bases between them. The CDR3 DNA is TGTGCCAGCAGCTTGACGGGGGCAGACTATGGCTACACCTTC. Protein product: CASSLTGADYGYTF.

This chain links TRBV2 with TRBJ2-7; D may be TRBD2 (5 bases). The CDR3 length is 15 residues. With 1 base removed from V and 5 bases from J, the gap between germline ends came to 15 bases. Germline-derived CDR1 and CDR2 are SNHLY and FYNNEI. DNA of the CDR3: TGTGCCAGCAGTGAAGGGACTTTTCGGGGTCACGAGCAGTACTTC. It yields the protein CASSEGTFRGHEQYF.

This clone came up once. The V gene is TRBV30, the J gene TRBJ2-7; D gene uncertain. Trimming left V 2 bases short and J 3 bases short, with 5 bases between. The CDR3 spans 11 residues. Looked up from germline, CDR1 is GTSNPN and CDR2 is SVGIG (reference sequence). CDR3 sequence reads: CAWSLHYEQYF. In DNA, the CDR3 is TGTGCCTGGAGTCTACACTACGAGCAGTACTTC.

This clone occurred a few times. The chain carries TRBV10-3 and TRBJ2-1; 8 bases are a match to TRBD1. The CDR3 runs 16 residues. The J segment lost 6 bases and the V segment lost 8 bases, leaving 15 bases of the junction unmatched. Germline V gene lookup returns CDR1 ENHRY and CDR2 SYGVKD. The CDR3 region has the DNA TGTGCCATCTCAGGAAAGGACAGGGACCCCTCCAATGAGCAGTTCTTC. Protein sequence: CAISGKDRDPSNEQFF.

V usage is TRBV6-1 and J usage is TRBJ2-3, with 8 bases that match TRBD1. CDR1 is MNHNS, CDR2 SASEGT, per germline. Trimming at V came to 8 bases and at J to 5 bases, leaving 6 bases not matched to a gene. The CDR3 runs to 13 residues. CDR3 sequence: CASGTGTKDTQYF. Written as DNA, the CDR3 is TGTGCCAGCGGGACAGGCACAAAAGATACGCAGTATTTT.